This T cell receptor (beta chain) was obtained from a study of graft-versus-host responses after intestinal transplantation. Study-wide background: Those transplanted obtained multivisceral, liver-intestinal, or isolated intestinal grafts. The study gave all recipients anti-thymocyte globulin induction, then tacrolimus and steroids for approximately three years.

Remarks on this clone: Its specificity is not known.

To release intraepithelial and lamina propria lymphocytes, the graft tissue was processed. Produced via immunoSEQ multiplex PCR; TCRdb's table is partial and in-frame only. The sample holds approximately 10,000 clones, 86% seen once. Study outcomes and limitations: Recipient marrow held GvH clones, some first seen in ileum or blood.

The V end was cut by 2 bases, the J end by 5 bases, with 7 bases between. The CDR3 totals 13 residues. Germline CDR1 KGHSH, CDR2 LQKENI. The chain links TRBV18 to TRBJ1-5; D unclear. The input for sequencing was ileum tissue, taken around 760 days after intestinal transplantation. This receptor was taken from a human patient who received an intestinal transplant, so some T cells may come from the graft donor. This chain's CDR3 is CASSPGEDQPQHF. DNA for the CDR3: TGTGCCAGCTCACCAGGGGAAGATCAGCCCCAGCATTTT.